The 9 T cell receptor beta chains presented below share a single source sample, sequenced in a study of T cell responses to AZD1222 COVID-19 vaccine. This table comes from immunoSEQ multiplex PCR, and its TCRdb copy is limited to in-frame clones, with some not included. The sample records 150,000 or so clones, around nine tenths being singletons. Here the sequenced sample was peripheral blood, taken on day 0 of AZD1222 vaccination. The receptors stem from an adult in good health.

The gene calls are TRBV21-1 and TRBJ2-4; the DNA was not compared with TRBD1, the D call given in the table. TRBV21-1 is a listed pseudogene. The CDR3 totals 20 residues. CDR3 bases: TGTGCCAGCAGCTACCCCTCGGAGCCCGGGACAGGGGCAATCAAAAACATTCAGTACTTC. This gives the protein CASSYPSEPGTGAIKNIQYF.

The chain employs TRBV18 and TRBJ1-1, with no clear D. The V end was cut by 3 bases, the J end by 4 bases, with 9 bases between. The CDR3 is made up of 13 amino acids. CDR1 KGHSH and CDR2 LQKENI come from the germline V gene. The CDR3 loop is CASSPLPGTEAFF. The CDR3 coding sequence is TGTGCCAGCTCACCCCTTCCGGGCACTGAAGCTTTCTTT.

This chain uses TRBV30 with TRBJ2-7; D is possibly TRBD2 (7 bases). CDR1 is GTSNPN, CDR2 SVGIG, per germline (reference sequence). The CDR3 has 18 amino acids. V was trimmed by 0 bases and J by 6 bases, leaving 27 bases between them. The CDR3 spells CAWSVGPRGGVYYREQYF. The CDR3 coding sequence is TGTGCCTGGAGTGTGGGGCCGAGGGGGGGCGTTTACTATCGCGAGCAGTACTTC.

This chain uses TRBV21-1 with TRBJ1-2. TRBV21-1 is tagged as a pseudogene. The CDR3 length is 15 residues. CDR3: CASSPKGPGNYGYTF. CDR3 in DNA: TGTGCCAGCTCCCCGAAGGGGCCGGGGAACTATGGCTACACCTTC.

The chain combines TRBV28 with TRBJ2-2; TRBD1 agrees at 9 bases. The CDR3 totals 15 residues. V trimming: 7 bases; J trimming: 4 bases; junction bases outside the gene matches: 7. Germline CDR1 is MDHEN and CDR2 is SYDVKM. The DNA of the CDR3 is TGTGCCAGCACCGAAGGACAGGGGCTCACCGGGGAGCTGTTTTTT. This translates into CASTEGQGLTGELFF.

The V and J genes are TRBV5-1 and TRBJ1-1; D unclear. Germline assignment: CDR1 SGHRS and CDR2 YFSETQ. V was cut by 5 bases and J by 6 bases, with 14 bases left in between. The CDR3 length is 13 residues. The DNA of the CDR3 is TGCGCCAGCAGTTGGAGGGCGGACGCTGAAGCTTTCTTT. Encoded protein: CASSWRADAEAFF. Full variable domain (rest looked up from reference TRBV5-1 and TRBJ1-1): KAGVTQTPRYLIKTRGQQVTLSCSPISGHRSVSWYQQTPGQGLQFLFEYFSETQRNKGNFPGRFSGRQFSNSRSEMNVSTLELGDSALYLCASSWRADAEAFFGQGTRLTVV.

The V and J genes are TRBV21-1 and TRBJ2-3; TRBD2, the table's D call, was not compared with the DNA. TRBV21-1 is a pseudogene segment. This CDR3 spans 15 amino acids. The CDR3 DNA is TGTGCCAGCAGCTTCCGACTCGCTTTGGCAGATACGCAGTATTTT. Translating it yields CASSFRLALADTQYF.

This rearrangement joins TRBV28 to TRBJ1-6, with D tentatively TRBD1 (6 bases). This CDR3 is built from 14 residues. V lost 4 bases and J 7 bases, leaving 11 bases between the germline ends. Germline assignment: CDR1 MDHEN and CDR2 SYDVKM. As DNA, the CDR3 is TGTGCCAGCAGTTCCTCCCAGGGGAATTCACCCCTCCACTTT. Protein product: CASSSSQGNSPLHF.

The gene calls are TRBV29-1 and TRBJ1-1; D not resolved. The CDR3 contains 12 residues. The germline V gene has CDR1 SQVTM and CDR2 ANQGSEA. Trimming shortened V by 3 bases and J by 7 bases, and 12 bases separated the two germline ends. The CDR3 DNA follows: TGCAGCGTTGAGCGGGAAGGCCTTGAAGCTTTCTTT. It yields the protein CSVEREGLEAFF.